These T cell receptor beta chains were read from a single sample in a study of cytomegalovirus exposure and HLA in healthy donors. Clones were read by immunoSEQ multiplex PCR, and TCRdb kept only the in-frame ones, dropping some. Here the sample spans nearly 100,000 clones, roughly four fifths being singletons. Sequencing was performed on PBMCs. These receptors all come from a woman in her fifties or sixties in good health and CMV-seropositive. Each CDR3 is given with its conserved first and last residue. Fields, in order: D gene, CDR3 length, clone size, V gene, J gene, CDR3 DNA, CDR3 protein. A D gene is named only where the DNA matches it firmly. The size field is filled for only some rows; it gives once, few, many or a size class.

>TRBD2|15|few|TRBV6-1|TRBJ2-3
TGTGCCAGCAGTGATAGCGGGAGGGCACCAGATACGCAGTATTTT
CASSDSGRAPDTQYF
>-|15|once|TRBV5-1|TRBJ2-3
TGCGCCAGCAGCCCTATTTCCCCCAGCACAGATACGCAGTATTTT
CASSPISPSTDTQYF
>TRBD2|15|-|TRBV18|TRBJ2-7
TGTGCCAGCTCTCTAGCGGCGGGCCACGCCTACGAGCAGTACTTC
CASSLAAGHAYEQYF
>-|12|-|TRBV4-1|TRBJ2-3
TGCGCCAGCAGCCAAGGGACGGGAACGCAGTATTTT
CASSQGTGTQYF
>-|12|-|TRBV6-5|TRBJ2-3
TGTGCCAGCAGGGCCCCCACAGATACGCAGTATTTT
CASRAPTDTQYF
>TRBD1|16|-|TRBV4-1|TRBJ2-7
TGCGCCAGCAGCCAAGAGGGGACAGGGGGCCCCTACGAGCAGTACTTC
CASSQEGTGGPYEQYF
>-|13|-|TRBV30|TRBJ2-2
TGTGCCTGGAGTGTATGGGGGGCCGGGGAGCTGTTTTTT
CAWSVWGAGELFF
>TRBD1|16|-|TRBV23-1|TRBJ1-2
TGCGCCAGCAGTCAATCGACAGGGAATGAGTTCGGTGGCTACACCTTC
CASSQSTGNEFGGYTF
>-|12|-|TRBV18|TRBJ2-7
TGTGCCAGCTCCGGGGACATCTACGAGCAGTACTTC
CASSGDIYEQYF
>-|15|-|TRBV15|TRBJ1-2
TGTGCCACCAGCAGAGAAGTATCGTCTAACTATAGCTACACCTTC
CATSREVSSNYSYTF
>-|14|-|TRBV7-9|TRBJ2-3
TGTGCCAGCAGCTTACGCCGGGGCACAGATACGCAGTATTTT
CASSLRRGTDTQYF
>-|16|-|TRBV9|TRBJ2-7
TGTGCCAGCAGCCCCGGGCCCACTAGCTTTCCCTACGAGCAGTACTTC
CASSPGPTSFPYEQYF
>-|11|-|TRBV2|TRBJ1-2
TGTGCCAGCGCGGTAAACTATGGCTACACCTTC
CASAVNYGYTF
>TRBD1|14|-|TRBV7-2|TRBJ1-1
TGTGCCACCGGACAGGGTTTAAGGAACACTGAAGCTTTCTTT
CATGQGLRNTEAFF